This T cell receptor beta chain was obtained from a study of beta chain features in type 1 diabetes. This CDR3 is 9 amino acids long. Trimming cost V 11 bases and J 8 bases, with 6 bases left between them. In germline, CDR1 is SSHAT, CDR2 FNYEAQ (reference sequence). Based on CD45RO/CCR7/CD25/CD127/CD95/CD27, CD4+ regulatory, stem cell-like memory, naive and central memory cells were sorted. Of the isolated RNA, all was reverse transcribed, and so the sequenced material was expressed TCRB transcripts. The assay was immunoSEQ multiplex PCR, and TCRdb's table has in-frame clones only and misses some. The sample consists of more than 350,000 clones, 11% of them appearing once. Study-wide points: Patients' naive, central memory and regulatory TCRB repertoires appeared more alike than those of healthy donors.

This clone was seen only once. As yet, its antigen is unknown. The V gene is TRBV7-7, the J gene TRBJ2-2; D is unresolved. What was sequenced was naive CD4+ T cells from blood. The sequence came from a woman aged 18-35 years in good health. The CDR3 DNA reads TGTGCCCTTGGTGGGGAGCTGTTTTTT. Amino acid sequence: CALGGELFF.